This record covers a single TCR beta chain. The data are from a study of blood T cells in healthy people across ages. For the second PCR, which ran for roughly 7 to 11 cycles, a sample-barcoded 5' primer and a J-beta primer mix were used. Each CDR3 protein is one row after TCRdb ran MiXCR on the 5' RACE reads. The sample carries roughly 1.5 million distinct CDR3 sequences, approximately 43% recorded once. The CDR3 has 15 amino acids. V shed 3 bases and J shed 5 bases, with 14 bases lying between them. The sequenced sample consisted of blood. The receptor was isolated from a woman between 18 and 29 years old in good health. V usage is TRBV12-3 or TRBV12-4 and J usage is TRBJ2-1; D remains ambiguous. In nucleotides, the CDR3 is TGTGCCAGCAGTTTTTGGGAAATCTCGGACAATGAGCAGTTCTTC. Translation gives CASSFWEISDNEQFF.